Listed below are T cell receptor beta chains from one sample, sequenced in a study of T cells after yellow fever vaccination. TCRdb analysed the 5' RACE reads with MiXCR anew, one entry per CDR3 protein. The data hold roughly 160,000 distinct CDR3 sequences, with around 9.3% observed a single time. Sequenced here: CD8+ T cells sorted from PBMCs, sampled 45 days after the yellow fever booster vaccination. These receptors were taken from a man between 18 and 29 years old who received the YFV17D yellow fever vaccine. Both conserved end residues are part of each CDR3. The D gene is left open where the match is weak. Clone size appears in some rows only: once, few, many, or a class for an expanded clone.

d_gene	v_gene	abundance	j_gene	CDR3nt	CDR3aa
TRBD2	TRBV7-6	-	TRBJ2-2	TGTGCCAGCAGCTTATTGGGTAGCGGGGCATTACGAAACACCGGGGAGCTGTTTTTT	CASSLLGSGALRNTGELFF
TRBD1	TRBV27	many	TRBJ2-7	TGTGCCAGCAGCCGTCCTAGACAGGGTTCCTACGAGCAGTACTTC	CASSRPRQGSYEQYF
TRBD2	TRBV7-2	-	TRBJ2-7	TGTGCCAGCAGCTTAGAAAGTACACAGCGGGGGGGTGACGAGCAGTACTTC	CASSLESTQRGGDEQYF
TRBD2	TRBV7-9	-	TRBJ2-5	TGTGCCAGCAGCAAGACTAGCCGGGGTGGAGAGACCCAGTACTTC	CASSKTSRGGETQYF
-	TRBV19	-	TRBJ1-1	TGTGCCAGTAGTCAGCCCAGCAACACTGAAGCTTTCTTT	CASSQPSNTEAFF
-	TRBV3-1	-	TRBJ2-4	TGTGCCAGCAGCCCCGGGGCGGACCCAAACATTCAGTACTTC	CASSPGADPNIQYF
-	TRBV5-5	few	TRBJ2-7	TGTGCCAGCAGCTTGCGAGAAGACTACGAGCAGTACTTC	CASSLREDYEQYF
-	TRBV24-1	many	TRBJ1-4	TGTGCCACCAGTGATTTTTCGGGAGTTGGTGCGGAAAAACTGTTTTTT	CATSDFSGVGAEKLFF
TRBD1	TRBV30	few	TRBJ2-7	TGTGCCTGGAGAACAGGGGGAAACTACGAGCAGTACTTC	CAWRTGGNYEQYF
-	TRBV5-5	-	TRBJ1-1	TGTGCCAGCACCCCCCGGGCGAACACTGAAGCTTTCTTT	CASTPRANTEAFF
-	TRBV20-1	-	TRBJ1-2	TGCAGTGCTAGCGCACAGGACAACTATGGCTACACCTTC	CSASAQDNYGYTF
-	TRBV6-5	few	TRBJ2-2	TGTGCCAGCAGTTACTCGATTACCGGGGAGCTGTTTTTT	CASSYSITGELFF
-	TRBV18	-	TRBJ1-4	TGTGCCAGCTCGCCAGGGTTCGCTAATGAAAAACTGTTTTTT	CASSPGFANEKLFF
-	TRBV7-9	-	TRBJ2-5	TGTGCCAGCAGCTTACCCCCGACTAGGAACGAGCCCAGGGAGACCCAGTACTTC	CASSLPPTRNEPRETQYF
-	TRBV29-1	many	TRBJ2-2	TGCAGCGTCGGGGATCCGAGGACCGGGGAGCTGTTTTTT	CSVGDPRTGELFF
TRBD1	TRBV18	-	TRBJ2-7	TGTGCCAGCTCACCGTTGGACAGGGTCAGCTCCTACGAGCAGTACTTC	CASSPLDRVSSYEQYF
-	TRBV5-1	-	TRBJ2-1	TGCGCCAGCAGCTTTTTGGGGCCGGGTGAGCAGTTCTTC	CASSFLGPGEQFF
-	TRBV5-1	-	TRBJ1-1	TGCGCCAGCAGCTGGGGGGCAGGCGGTTACGCTGAAGCTTTCTTT	CASSWGAGGYAEAFF
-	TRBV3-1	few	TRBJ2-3	TGTGCCAGCAGCCAAGGTTACCGAACCGGTACGCAGTATTTT	CASSQGYRTGTQYF
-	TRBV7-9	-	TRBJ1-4	TGTGCCAGCAGCTTAGCTATGGGCTTATCTAATGAAAAACTGTTTTTT	CASSLAMGLSNEKLFF
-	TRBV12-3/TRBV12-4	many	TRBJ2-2	TGTGCCAGCACAGGTGCGGACTCGAACACCGGGGAGCTGTTTTTT	CASTGADSNTGELFF
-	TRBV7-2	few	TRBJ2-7	TGTGCCAGCAGCTTGCAGGACTCCTACGAGCAGTACTTC	CASSLQDSYEQYF
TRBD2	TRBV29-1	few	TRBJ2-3	TGCAGCGTTGAAGACCAAAGCGGGGGGACAGATACGCAGTATTTT	CSVEDQSGGTDTQYF
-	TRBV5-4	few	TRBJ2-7	TGTGCCAGCAGCTTTGAAGGGGCGACCTACGAGCAGTACTTC	CASSFEGATYEQYF
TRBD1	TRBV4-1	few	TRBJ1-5	TGCGCCAGCAGCTCGACAGGGGGTAGTGGACAGCCCCAGCATTTT	CASSSTGGSGQPQHF
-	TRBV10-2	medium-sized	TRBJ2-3	TGCGCCAGCACCGCTCTTTTTGGGGGGCAACGGACAGATACGCAGTATTTT	CASTALFGGQRTDTQYF
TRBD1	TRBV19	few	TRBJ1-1	TGTGCCAGTAGCAGGACAGGGGAGAACACTGAAGCTTTCTTT	CASSRTGENTEAFF
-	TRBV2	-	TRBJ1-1	TGTGCCAGCATCCCGAGAAAAATGAACACTGAAGCTTTCTTT	CASIPRKMNTEAFF
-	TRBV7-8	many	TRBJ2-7	TGTGCCAGCAGCTCGAGAGGCTACGAGCAGTACTTC	CASSSRGYEQYF
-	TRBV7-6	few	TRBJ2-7	TGTGCCAGCAGCTTAGGAGGACAAGCCTACGAGCAGTACTTC	CASSLGGQAYEQYF
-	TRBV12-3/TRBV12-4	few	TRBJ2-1	TGTGCCAGCAATTCTGAAACCAATGAGCAGTTCTTC	CASNSETNEQFF
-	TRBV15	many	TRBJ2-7	TGTGCCACCAGTCACGATACCTACGAGCAGTACTTC	CATSHDTYEQYF
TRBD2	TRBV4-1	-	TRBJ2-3	TGCGCCAGCAGCCAAGATAAAAGCGGGGGGTTGGATACGCAGTATTTT	CASSQDKSGGLDTQYF
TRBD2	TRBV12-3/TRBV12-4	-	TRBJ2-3	TGTGCCAGCAGTACCTGGAGCGGGGGATCAGATACGCAGTATTTT	CASSTWSGGSDTQYF
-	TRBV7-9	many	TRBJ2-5	TGTGCCAGCTGGGGGGCGGAGACCCAGTACTTC	CASWGAETQYF
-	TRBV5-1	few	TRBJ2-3	TGCGCCAGCAGCTTGCCCTCCTGGGGGGATACGCAGTATTTT	CASSLPSWGDTQYF
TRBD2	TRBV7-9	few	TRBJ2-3	TGTGCCAGCAGCATGACTAGCGGAAACACAGATACGCAGTATTTT	CASSMTSGNTDTQYF
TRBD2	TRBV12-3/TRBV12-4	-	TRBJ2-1	TGTGCCAGCACACGGGGGGGTTGGAATGAGCAGTTCTTC	CASTRGGWNEQFF
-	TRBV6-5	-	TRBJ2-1	TGTGCCAGCAGTTACTCGACGAGCTCCTACAATGAGCAGTTCTTC	CASSYSTSSYNEQFF
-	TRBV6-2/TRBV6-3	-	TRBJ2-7	TGTGCCAGCAGTTACTCGAGTCAGGGGGGGTTCTCCTACGAGCAGTACTTC	CASSYSSQGGFSYEQYF
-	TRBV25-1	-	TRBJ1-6	TGTGCCAGCAGTGCGCTTTTGGGAGATGATAATTCACCCCTCCACTTT	CASSALLGDDNSPLHF
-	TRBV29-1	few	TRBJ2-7	TGCAGCGTCCTCGACAGAACCAAGCAGTACTTC	CSVLDRTKQYF
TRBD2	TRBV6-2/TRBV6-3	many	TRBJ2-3	TGTGCCAGCACTCACGGGCTAGCGGACACAGATACGCAGTATTTT	CASTHGLADTDTQYF
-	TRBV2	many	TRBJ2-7	TGTGCCAGCGCAGGCTACGAGCAGTACTTC	CASAGYEQYF
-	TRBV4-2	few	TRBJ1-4	TGTGCCAGCAGCCAAGATGGGAGTCGGTTTAATGAAAAACTGTTTTTT	CASSQDGSRFNEKLFF
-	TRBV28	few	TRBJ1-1	TGTGCCAGCAGCCTCCCCCAGGGGCGCACTGAAGCTTTCTTT	CASSLPQGRTEAFF
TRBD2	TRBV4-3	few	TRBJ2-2	TGCGCCAGCAGCCAGGGACTAGCGGGAACGAACACCGGGGAGCTGTTTTTT	CASSQGLAGTNTGELFF
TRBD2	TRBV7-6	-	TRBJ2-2	TGTGCCAGCAGCCCCGTCGGGGGGTTGGCCGGGGAGCTGTTTTTT	CASSPVGGLAGELFF
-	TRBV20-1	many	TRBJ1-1	TGCAGTGCTAGAGATAGTAGGGGAGTCGCTGAAGCTTTCTTT	CSARDSRGVAEAFF
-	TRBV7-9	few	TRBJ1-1	TGTGCCAGCAGCTTAGAGTGGAGTGGGGACACTGAAGCTTTCTTT	CASSLEWSGDTEAFF
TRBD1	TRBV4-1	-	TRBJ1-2	TGCGCCAGCAGCCAAGGGGACAGCGAATATGGCTACACCTTC	CASSQGDSEYGYTF
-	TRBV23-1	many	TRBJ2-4	TGCGCCAATAAGGGGAACACCAAAAACATTCAGTACTTC	CANKGNTKNIQYF
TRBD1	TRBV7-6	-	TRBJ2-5	TGTGCCAGCAATACCCGGGACAGGGGACGAGAGACCCAGTACTTC	CASNTRDRGRETQYF
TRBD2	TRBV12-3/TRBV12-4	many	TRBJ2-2	TGTGCCAGCAGCCTCGGGACTATCACCGGGGAGCTGTTTTTT	CASSLGTITGELFF
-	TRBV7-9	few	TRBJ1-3	TGTGCCAGCAGCTTAGTCGATCCCGGACAGTCGGGAAACACCATATATTTT	CASSLVDPGQSGNTIYF